This entry lists 28 T cell receptor beta chains sequenced from one sample in a study of blood T cell repertoires in COVID-19. The data were produced by immunoSEQ multiplex PCR, yet TCRdb's version contains in-frame clones alone and is incomplete. There are 95,000 to 150,000 clones in the sample; approximately 87% occur only once, and approximately 2.3% lies in the top ten. Sequencing used peripheral blood. The receptor source for this set is a woman in her fifties or sixties with acute or convalescent COVID-19.

J is TRBJ2-1 and V is TRBV9; the match to TRBD2 covers 8 bases. Germline CDR1 and CDR2: SGDLS and YYNGEE. This CDR3 comprises 15 residues. Unmatched junction bases numbered 4, after V lost 0 bases and J lost 5 bases. CDR3 residues: CASSVVAGPNNEQFF. DNA of the CDR3: TGTGCCAGCAGCGTAGTAGCGGGACCAAACAATGAGCAGTTCTTC.

In DNA form, the CDR3 reads TGTGCCACCAGGCCCGCCGGGGGGGGAGCGGACATTCAGTACTTC. Residues: CATRPAGGGADIQYF. The rearrangement uses TRBV15 and TRBJ2-4, with TRBD2 identical over 8 bases. The CDR3 is made up of 15 amino acids. CDR1 and CDR2 (germline): LNHNV, YYDKDF (reference sequence). The V and J ends lost 6 bases and 8 bases, in that order; junction bases with no gene match: 12.

This clone has just a few counts. The rearrangement uses TRBV15 and TRBJ2-5; 9 bases are a match to TRBD2. With 1 base clipped from V and 7 bases from J, the junction kept 16 bases outside the gene matches. The CDR3 loop spans 18 amino acids. The germline CDR1 and CDR2 sequences are LNHNV and YYDKDF (reference sequence). CDR3 DNA: TGTGCCACCAGCAGAGGGGGGCGGGCTAGCGGGATGGAGGGGACCCAGTACTTC. Translated: CATSRGGRASGMEGTQYF.

V and J are TRBV5-4 and TRBJ1-6; 9 bases map to TRBD1. The V segment lost 5 bases and the J segment 7 bases; nucleotides outside the gene matches: 10. The CDR3 runs to 16 residues. Germline V lookup: CDR1 SGHNT, CDR2 YYREEE (reference sequence). The CDR3 coding sequence is TGTGCCAGCAGTTTCCGAACGGGACAGGGAAATTCACCCCTCCACTTT. It is translated as CASSFRTGQGNSPLHF.

CDR3 nucleotides: TGCGCCAGCAGCTTGGAGCGGGAGGCCTACAATGAGCAGTTCTTC. As protein: CASSLEREAYNEQFF. J is TRBJ2-1 and V is TRBV5-1, with 9 positions matching TRBD2. The germline CDR1 and CDR2 sequences are SGHRS and YFSETQ. The junction had 0 bases not matched to a gene; V was cut back by 0 bases and J by 2 bases. The CDR3 runs to 15 residues.

This rearrangement joins TRBV29-1 to TRBJ1-4; TRBD1 aligns across 9 bases. The germline V gene encodes CDR1 SQVTM and CDR2 ANQGSEA. The length of the CDR3 is 13 residues. The junction had 8 bases not matched to a gene; V was cut back by 7 bases and J by 8 bases. The CDR3 sequence: CSGRTGEGEKLFF. CDR3 sequence (DNA): TGCAGCGGAAGGACAGGGGAAGGGGAAAAACTGTTTTTT. Filled out from reference TRBV29-1 and TRBJ1-4, the complete variable domain reads SAVISQKPSRDICQRGTSLTIQCQVDSQVTMMFWYRQQPGQSLTLIATANQGSEATYESGFVIDKFPISRPNLTFSTLTVSNMSPEDSSIYLCSGRTGEGEKLFFGSGTQLSVL.

This clone has a single count. This chain links TRBV19 with TRBJ1-1; D ambiguous. This CDR3 is built from 15 residues. V lost 5 bases and J lost 5, with 18 bases in between. Per the germline V gene, CDR1 is LNHDA and CDR2 is SQIVND (reference sequence). The CDR3 DNA sequence: TGTGCCAGTAGTTCCTCCGAGGACTGGCGGACTGAAGCTTTCTTT. Its translation: CASSSSEDWRTEAFF.

This chain connects TRBV2 to TRBJ2-5; D possibly corresponds to TRBD2 (6 bases). The CDR3 covers 15 residues. Between the trimmed V and J ends, which lost 8 bases and 6 bases, there was a span of 22 bases. Germline-derived CDR1 and CDR2 are SNHLY and FYNNEI. This CDR3 reads CASAPGGAGYKTQYF. CDR3 in DNA: TGTGCCAGCGCACCGGGCGGAGCGGGCTATAAGACCCAGTACTTC.

V gene TRBV5-8 combines with J gene TRBJ2-3; 7 bases map to TRBD2. The trim removed 0 bases at V and 4 bases at J, leaving 2 bases unmatched. This CDR3 contains 14 residues. Germline CDR1 reads SGHTS; CDR2 reads YDEGEE. The CDR3 DNA reads TGTGCCAGCAGCTTGGCTAGCGGACCAGATACGCAGTATTTT. Translation gives CASSLASGPDTQYF.

The rearrangement joins TRBV27 to TRBJ2-7; D is possibly TRBD2 (6 bases). V lost 5 bases and J 1 base, leaving 15 bases between the germline ends. The CDR3 is made up of 15 amino acids. Germline CDR1 is MNHEY and CDR2 is SMNVEV (reference sequence). DNA of the CDR3: TGTGCCAGCAGTCCTCCGGAGGGAATATCCTACGAGCAGTACTTC. Translating gives CASSPPEGISYEQYF.

The chain has TRBV6-1 and TRBJ1-5; TRBD1 is a possible D gene (5 bases). CDR1 MNHNS and CDR2 SASEGT come from the germline V gene. Trimming removed 2 bases from V and 6 bases from J, with 14 bases in between. This CDR3 is built from 15 residues. In DNA, the CDR3 is TGTGCCAGCAGTGAATCACCAGGGTTTAGTCAGCCCCAGCATTTT. Translation: CASSESPGFSQPQHF.

V and J are TRBV5-6 and TRBJ1-2, with D uncertain. CDR3 length: 16 amino acids. Trimming took 3 bases from V and 8 from J, leaving 23 bases between them. Germline lookup yields CDR1 SGHDT and CDR2 YYEEEE. The CDR3 region is CASSSQLISSAGGYTF. CDR3 in DNA: TGTGCCAGCAGCTCCCAATTGATCTCGTCCGCGGGGGGCTACACCTTC.

This chain connects TRBV12-5 to TRBJ2-7; possibly TRBD1 for D (5 bases). The V and J ends lost 6 bases and 4 bases respectively, with 16 bases between them. There are 14 residues in the CDR3. The germline CDR1 and CDR2 sequences are LGHNT and FRNRAP. The CDR3, as DNA: TGTGCTAGTGGCAATAACCCGGCAGGGTACGAGCAGTACTTC. Translation: CASGNNPAGYEQYF.

This rearrangement joins TRBV4-3 to TRBJ2-7, with TRBD1 matching over 7 bases. Germline V gives CDR1 LGHNA, CDR2 YSLEER. This CDR3 comprises 15 residues. V was pared by 1 base and J by 5 bases, with 8 bases of the junction left unmatched. The CDR3 DNA is TGCGCCAGCAGCCAAGCTACACAGGGGTTTAACGAGCAGTACTTC. This gives the protein CASSQATQGFNEQYF.

This chain's CDR3 is CASSLASGGEETQYF. The CDR3 coding sequence is TGTGCCAGCAGCTTGGCTAGCGGGGGAGAGGAGACCCAGTACTTC. The V gene is TRBV11-2, the J gene TRBJ2-5; 10 bases line up with TRBD2. The V segment lost 3 bases and the J segment 5 bases; nucleotides outside the gene matches: 6. Germline lookup yields CDR1 SGHAT and CDR2 FQNNGV. This CDR3 region has 15 residues.

This chain uses TRBV24-1 with TRBJ1-2; TRBD1 is a possible D gene (5 bases). In germline, CDR1 is KGHDR, CDR2 SFDVKD. CDR3 size: 14 residues. Trimming left V 7 bases short and J 9 bases short, with 20 bases between. The CDR3 nucleotides are TGTGCCACCAGGAAATGGGTGACAGCTATATGCTACACCTTC. It yields the protein CATRKWVTAICYTF.

The chain combines TRBV6-5 with TRBJ1-1; D gene uncertain. The CDR3 is 13 amino acids. Germline lookup yields CDR1 MNHEY and CDR2 SVGAGI. With 7 bases removed from V and 2 bases from J, the gap between germline ends came to 11 bases. The CDR3 DNA reads TGTGCCAGCACTCGTCAGGCAAACACTGAAGCTTTCTTT. As protein: CASTRQANTEAFF.

This chain uses TRBV7-2 with TRBJ1-1; possible D gene TRBD1, 5 bases. The CDR3 spans 12 residues. CDR1 and CDR2 (germline): SGHTA, FQGNSA. Trimming stripped 6 bases from V and 10 bases from J, with 15 bases between. CDR3: CASRYSGYRAFF. Written as DNA, the CDR3 is TGTGCCAGCAGGTACTCAGGGTATCGAGCTTTCTTT.

The chain carries TRBV12-3 or TRBV12-4 and TRBJ1-5, with TRBD1 as a possible D gene (6 bases). The CDR3 contains 13 residues. With 1 base removed from V and 7 bases from J, the gap between germline ends came to 8 bases. The CDR3 DNA reads as TGTGCCAGCAGTTTAGAGGGGGGGCAGCCCCAGCATTTT. Its translation: CASSLEGGQPQHF.

This clone was counted a single time. The V call is TRBV30, the J call TRBJ1-6; D is possibly TRBD1 (6 bases). V was pared by 7 bases and J by 1 base, with 14 bases between. The CDR3 is 15 residues long. Germline V gene lookup returns CDR1 GTSNPN and CDR2 SVGIG (reference sequence). CDR3 DNA: TGTGCCTCCACAGGGTTTGAGTCCTATAATTCACCCCTCCACTTT. Its protein product is CASTGFESYNSPLHF.

The chain recombines TRBV28 with TRBJ1-2, with 9 positions matching TRBD1. With 7 bases clipped from V and 4 bases from J, the junction kept 7 bases outside the gene matches. This CDR3 is 14 amino acids long. Looked up from germline, CDR1 is MDHEN and CDR2 is SYDVKM. The CDR3 DNA is TGTGCCAGCACCTTACCGGGACAGGGCTATGGCTACACCTTC. It translates to CASTLPGQGYGYTF.

V gene TRBV6-4 combines with J gene TRBJ1-1; perhaps TRBD1 as D (5 bases). CDR1 and CDR2 (germline): MRHNA, SNTAGT. The CDR3 consists of 16 residues. Deletions cut 3 bases from V and 0 bases from J, with 14 bases between. The DNA for the CDR3 is TGTGCCAGCAGTGAACCTGGGGGGATAATGAACACTGAAGCTTTCTTT. Translation gives CASSEPGGIMNTEAFF.

The V call is TRBV18, the J call TRBJ1-1; no clear D. The CDR3 has 12 residues. Trimming stripped 5 bases from V and 5 bases from J, with 9 bases between. The germline CDR1 and CDR2 sequences are KGHSH and LQKENI. The CDR3 reads CASSFSTTEAFF. CDR3 nucleotides: TGTGCCAGCTCATTTAGTACTACTGAAGCTTTCTTT.

The rearrangement links TRBV7-3 to TRBJ2-3, with D hard to call. This CDR3 is 14 amino acids long. The germline V gene has CDR1 SGHTA and CDR2 FQGTGA. The V end was cut by 4 bases, the J end by 6 bases, with 14 bases between. In DNA, the CDR3 is TGTGCCAGCAGCTCCCAACCGACTGGGGATACGCAGTATTTT. As protein: CASSSQPTGDTQYF.

V usage is TRBV6-5 and J usage is TRBJ2-1; 9 bases align to TRBD1. The V and J ends lost 7 bases and 6 bases, in that order; junction bases with no gene match: 10. Germline CDR1 MNHEY, CDR2 SVGAGI. The CDR3 is 15 residues long. This CDR3 is CASTHRDRVFNEQFF. DNA of the CDR3: TGTGCCAGCACCCACCGGGACAGGGTGTTCAATGAGCAGTTCTTC.

Many counts were recorded for this clone. The chain joins TRBV12-3 or TRBV12-4 to TRBJ2-7; weak D call: TRBD1 (6 bases). V lost 4 bases to trimming and J lost 9 bases, with 13 bases between them. This CDR3 has 12 amino acids. As DNA, the CDR3 is TGTGCCAGCAGTTCCGACAGGTCGAGGCAGTACTTC. This gives the protein CASSSDRSRQYF.

This chain uses TRBV30 with TRBJ1-2, with D possibly TRBD1 on 5 matching bases. V was shortened by 1 base and J by 3 bases, with 6 bases between the two germline ends. CDR1 and CDR2 (germline): GTSNPN, SVGIG (reference sequence). CDR3 size: 12 residues. The DNA of the CDR3 is TGTGCCTGGAGTGAAGGGGACTATGGCTACACCTTC. It translates to CAWSEGDYGYTF.

The gene calls are TRBV5-6 and TRBJ1-6; TRBD1 aligns across 8 bases. The trim removed 3 bases at V and 7 bases at J, leaving 6 bases unmatched. Germline CDR1 reads SGHDT; CDR2 reads YYEEEE. The CDR3 sequence is 15 residues long. The CDR3 loop is CASSSWTGRNSPLHF. DNA of the CDR3: TGTGCCAGCAGCTCGTGGACAGGGAGAAATTCACCCCTCCACTTT.